The rows below give T cell receptor beta chains drawn from one sample of a study of T cells in Graves' hyperthyroidism and ophthalmopathy. TCRdb used MiXCR to reprocess the multiplex PCR reads, holding one entry per CDR3 protein. The sample lists about 360,000 distinct CDR3 sequences, approximately 19% seen once, with 3% to 4.5% in the top ten. Input material: blood. These receptors came from a woman aged 18-35 years with Graves' hyperthyroidism. Each CDR3 is given with its conserved first and last residue. A D gene is named only where the DNA matches it firmly. Expanded clones get a size class; other rows say once, few or many, or leave the size out.

V: TRBV10-1
size: many
D: -
J: TRBJ2-7
CDR3: CASSESSNYEQYF
DNA: TGCGCCAGCAGTGAGTCGAGCAACTACGAGCAGTACTTC

V: TRBV4-1
size: few
D: -
J: TRBJ2-7
CDR3: CASSQDGTASYEQYF
DNA: TGCGCCAGCAGCCAAGATGGAACAGCCTCCTACGAGCAGTACTTC

V: TRBV15
size: many
D: TRBD1
J: TRBJ1-2
CDR3: CATRAGGNYGYTF
DNA: TGTGCCACCAGAGCAGGGGGCAACTATGGCTACACCTTC

V: TRBV12-3/TRBV12-4
size: many
D: TRBD1
J: TRBJ2-2
CDR3: CASSRPGTGGTGELFF
DNA: TGTGCCAGCAGTCGTCCCGGGACAGGGGGGACCGGGGAGCTGTTTTTT

V: TRBV28
size: many
D: TRBD1
J: TRBJ2-7
CDR3: CASSSPSRDREYEQYF
DNA: TGTGCCAGCAGTTCTCCTTCCCGGGACAGGGAGTACGAGCAGTACTTC

V: TRBV12-3/TRBV12-4
size: many
D: -
J: TRBJ2-5
CDR3: CASSEEVGEETQYF
DNA: TGTGCCAGCAGTGAAGAGGTGGGGGAAGAGACCCAGTACTTC

V: TRBV15
size: many
D: -
J: TRBJ2-3
CDR3: CATSRDPGRTDTQYF
DNA: TGTGCCACCAGCAGAGATCCAGGGAGAACAGATACGCAGTATTTT

V: TRBV27
size: many
D: -
J: TRBJ2-2
CDR3: CASSPTRVGTGELFF
DNA: TGTGCCAGCAGCCCAACCAGGGTCGGCACCGGGGAGCTGTTTTTT

V: TRBV6-1
size: -
D: -
J: TRBJ1-1
CDR3: CASFRVNTEAFF
DNA: TGTGCCAGCTTCAGGGTGAACACTGAAGCTTTCTTT

V: TRBV19
size: -
D: TRBD1
J: TRBJ2-7
CDR3: CASSMGQYEQYF
DNA: TGTGCCAGTAGTATGGGACAGTACGAGCAGTACTTC

V: TRBV28
size: many
D: -
J: TRBJ2-7
CDR3: CASTRDSYEQYF
DNA: TGTGCCAGCACGAGGGACTCCTACGAGCAGTACTTC

V: TRBV12-3/TRBV12-4
size: many
D: TRBD1
J: TRBJ1-2
CDR3: CASSPGPRGNYGYTF
DNA: TGTGCCAGCAGTCCGGGGCCCAGGGGGAACTATGGCTACACCTTC

V: TRBV6-2/TRBV6-3
size: many
D: -
J: TRBJ1-1
CDR3: CASSYIPPRLSRGTEAFF
DNA: TGTGCCAGCAGTTACATTCCCCCCCGCCTGTCTCGGGGCACTGAGGCTTTCTTT

V: TRBV30
size: many
D: TRBD1
J: TRBJ2-7
CDR3: CAWSSGDRVYEQYF
DNA: TGTGCCTGGAGCTCAGGGGACAGGGTCTACGAGCAGTACTTC

V: TRBV28
size: many
D: -
J: TRBJ2-7
CDR3: CASSIINNEQYF
DNA: TGTGCCAGCAGCATTATTAATAACGAGCAGTACTTC

V: TRBV28
size: many
D: -
J: TRBJ1-1
CDR3: CASSDSGWNTEAFF
DNA: TGTGCCAGCAGTGACAGCGGCTGGAACACTGAAGCTTTCTTT

V: TRBV18
size: few
D: TRBD1
J: TRBJ1-2
CDR3: CASSPKSQGARGYTF
DNA: TGTGCCAGCTCACCGAAATCACAGGGGGCGCGAGGCTACACCTTC

V: TRBV11-2
size: many
D: -
J: TRBJ1-2
CDR3: CASSLGLVGYTF
DNA: TGTGCCAGCAGCTTAGGGCTCGTTGGCTACACCTTC

V: TRBV7-9
size: few
D: -
J: TRBJ2-2
CDR3: CASSFNTNTGELFF
DNA: TGTGCCAGCAGTTTTAATACGAACACCGGGGAGCTGTTTTTT

V: TRBV6-2/TRBV6-3
size: many
D: -
J: TRBJ2-7
CDR3: CATQTGTVIYEQYF
DNA: TGTGCCACCCAAACCGGGACTGTCATCTACGAGCAGTACTTC

V: TRBV14
size: -
D: TRBD2
J: TRBJ2-5
CDR3: CASSQRLAGERETQYF
DNA: TGTGCCAGCAGCCAACGCCTAGCGGGGGAGAGAGAGACCCAGTACTTC

V: TRBV7-3
size: many
D: -
J: TRBJ1-1
CDR3: CASSSTTLVTGAHAEAFF
DNA: TGTGCCAGCAGCTCAACCACACTTGTGACAGGAGCCCACGCTGAAGCTTTCTTT

V: TRBV5-1
size: many
D: -
J: TRBJ2-4
CDR3: CASSMDGAAENIQYF
DNA: TGCGCCAGCAGCATGGACGGAGCCGCGGAAAACATTCAGTACTTC

V: TRBV20-1
size: many
D: TRBD1
J: TRBJ2-4
CDR3: CSARDSAKNIQYF
DNA: TGCAGTGCAAGGGACAGCGCCAAAAACATTCAGTACTTC

V: TRBV4-1
size: -
D: -
J: TRBJ1-1
CDR3: CASSQDPPMNTEAFF
DNA: TGCGCCAGCAGCCAAGATCCGCCGATGAACACTGAAGCTTTCTTT

V: TRBV20-1
size: many
D: -
J: TRBJ2-2
CDR3: CSARDDFNTGELFF
DNA: TGCAGTGCTAGAGATGACTTTAACACCGGGGAGCTGTTTTTT

V: TRBV3-1
size: few
D: TRBD1
J: TRBJ1-6
CDR3: CASSLTGNNSPLHF
DNA: TGTGCCAGCAGCCTGACAGGGAATAATTCACCCCTCCACTTT

V: TRBV6-5
size: many
D: -
J: TRBJ2-2
CDR3: CASSYSKGPGELFF
DNA: TGTGCCAGCAGTTACTCGAAAGGGCCCGGGGAGCTGTTTTTT

V: TRBV2
size: many
D: -
J: TRBJ2-7
CDR3: CASSMGLYEQYF
DNA: TGTGCCAGCAGTATGGGTCTCTACGAGCAGTACTTC

V: TRBV28
size: many
D: -
J: TRBJ2-7
CDR3: CASSLSGPEQYF
DNA: TGTGCCAGCAGTTTATCCGGGCCCGAGCAGTACTTC

V: TRBV20-1
size: few
D: TRBD2
J: TRBJ2-7
CDR3: CSATSGGAWEQYF
DNA: TGCAGTGCTACAAGCGGGGGGGCTTGGGAGCAGTACTTC

V: TRBV28
size: many
D: TRBD1
J: TRBJ2-7
CDR3: CASTERTGYEQYF
DNA: TGTGCCAGCACAGAAAGGACAGGGTACGAGCAGTACTTC

V: TRBV19
size: many
D: TRBD1
J: TRBJ1-2
CDR3: CASSIAEGAPRNGYTF
DNA: TGTGCCAGTAGTATAGCTGAGGGGGCGCCTAGGAATGGCTACACCTTC

V: TRBV24-1
size: many
D: TRBD1
J: TRBJ1-5
CDR3: CATSDRRTGAGQPQHF
DNA: TGTGCCACCAGTGATCGGCGGACAGGGGCCGGGCAGCCCCAGCATTTT

V: TRBV12-3/TRBV12-4
size: many
D: -
J: TRBJ2-7
CDR3: CASSFTSPYEQYF
DNA: TGTGCCAGCAGCTTTACGAGCCCCTACGAGCAGTACTTC

V: TRBV6-1
size: many
D: TRBD2
J: TRBJ2-7
CDR3: CASSVSGGFSYEQYF
DNA: TGTGCCAGCAGTGTTAGCGGGGGGTTCTCCTACGAGCAGTACTTC

V: TRBV3-1
size: -
D: -
J: TRBJ1-1
CDR3: CASRQRRQANTEAFF
DNA: TGTGCCAGCAGACAACGACGACAGGCGAACACTGAAGCTTTCTTT

V: TRBV5-1
size: many
D: -
J: TRBJ1-1
CDR3: CASSLVKNTEAFF
DNA: TGCGCCAGCAGCTTGGTCAAGAACACTGAAGCTTTCTTT

V: TRBV6-1
size: -
D: -
J: TRBJ2-2
CDR3: CASKTLRFGELFF
DNA: TGTGCCAGCAAAACTCTCCGGTTCGGGGAGCTGTTTTTT

V: TRBV24-1
size: few
D: TRBD1
J: TRBJ1-5
CDR3: CATRGDPGQGNQPQHF
DNA: TGTGCCACCAGGGGAGACCCGGGACAGGGTAATCAGCCCCAGCATTTT

V: TRBV11-1
size: many
D: -
J: TRBJ2-7
CDR3: CASTNKGTTGRSHEQYF
DNA: TGTGCCAGCACCAACAAAGGCACAACGGGTCGCAGCCACGAGCAGTACTTC

V: TRBV20-1
size: many
D: -
J: TRBJ1-5
CDR3: CSAPMGTHQPQHF
DNA: TGCAGTGCCCCTATGGGGACGCATCAGCCCCAGCATTTT

V: TRBV20-1
size: many
D: TRBD2
J: TRBJ2-2
CDR3: CSARMTAGKRTGELFF
DNA: TGCAGTGCTAGGATGACAGCGGGGAAGCGCACCGGGGAGCTGTTTTTT

V: TRBV6-1
size: many
D: -
J: TRBJ1-2
CDR3: CASSPQGSYGYTF
DNA: TGTGCCAGCAGCCCCCAGGGTAGCTATGGCTACACCTTC

V: TRBV6-2/TRBV6-3
size: many
D: -
J: TRBJ2-2
CDR3: CASSLRPRAGELFF
DNA: TGTGCCAGCAGTTTAAGACCCCGGGCGGGGGAGCTGTTTTTT

V: TRBV20-1
size: many
D: -
J: TRBJ1-2
CDR3: CSASPENYGYTF
DNA: TGCAGTGCTAGTCCAGAGAACTATGGCTACACCTTC

V: TRBV7-8
size: many
D: -
J: TRBJ1-5
CDR3: CASSAGPGNQPQHF
DNA: TGTGCCAGCAGCGCGGGACCGGGGAATCAGCCCCAGCATTTT

V: TRBV6-1
size: many
D: TRBD1
J: TRBJ2-6
CDR3: CASSRGRGANVLTF
DNA: TGTGCCAGCAGTAGGGGGCGTGGGGCCAACGTCCTGACTTTC

V: TRBV29-1
size: -
D: -
J: TRBJ2-3
CDR3: CSLNRAPLDTQYF
DNA: TGCAGCCTGAACAGGGCCCCTTTGGATACGCAGTATTTT

V: TRBV10-3
size: many
D: TRBD1
J: TRBJ1-1
CDR3: CAIRGQVNTEAFF
DNA: TGTGCCATCAGGGGACAGGTGAACACTGAAGCTTTCTTT

V: TRBV27
size: many
D: -
J: TRBJ1-2
CDR3: CASAPLGTNSYGYTF
DNA: TGTGCCAGTGCCCCCCTCGGAACTAATTCTTATGGCTACACCTTC

V: TRBV6-2/TRBV6-3
size: many
D: TRBD1
J: TRBJ1-1
CDR3: CASSYSVSGGGRTEAFF
DNA: TGTGCCAGCAGTTACTCTGTTTCAGGGGGCGGTCGGACTGAAGCTTTCTTT

V: TRBV12-3/TRBV12-4
size: many
D: TRBD1
J: TRBJ1-1
CDR3: CASSSRRQGGNTEAFF
DNA: TGTGCCAGCAGTTCAAGACGACAGGGTGGGAACACTGAAGCTTTCTTT

V: TRBV18
size: many
D: -
J: TRBJ1-2
CDR3: CASSFGLFYGYTF
DNA: TGTGCCAGCTCCTTCGGACTGTTCTATGGCTACACCTTC

V: TRBV28
size: many
D: TRBD1
J: TRBJ1-5
CDR3: CASRETGGGQPQHF
DNA: TGTGCCAGCAGAGAGACAGGGGGCGGGCAGCCCCAGCATTTT